The source of this TCR beta chain is a study of T cells after yellow fever vaccination. Study-wide results and limits: Among primary-vaccination clones, most reappeared after the booster, at 96% for CD4 and more than 75% for CD8.

CDR1 and CDR2 from the germline V gene are SGDLS and YYNGEE. The V end was cut by 0 bases, the J end by 0 bases, with 13 bases between. This CDR3 is built from 17 residues. This clonotype was detected a few times. Its target is unknown. Each CDR3 protein is one row after TCRdb ran MiXCR on the 5' RACE reads. The sample lists 450,000 to 550,000 distinct CDR3 sequences, 20% to 25% occurring once. Sequences were derived from PBMCs, sampled 21 days after the first yellow fever vaccination. The clonotype comes from a man younger than 35 who received the YFV17D yellow fever vaccine. V usage is TRBV9 and J usage is TRBJ2-1, with D possibly being TRBD2 (6 bases). In DNA form, the CDR3 reads TGTGCCAGCAGCGTAGGTCCTTTGCGGGGCTCCTACAATGAGCAGTTCTTC. Amino acids: CASSVGPLRGSYNEQFF.